The sample holds a few counts of the clone carrying this TCR beta chain. Its specificity is not known. The CDR3 is made up of 13 amino acids. Germline assignment: CDR1 DFQATT and CDR2 SNEGSKA (reference sequence). The trim removed 6 bases at V and 6 bases at J, leaving 3 bases unmatched. Individual cDNA molecules received unique molecular identifiers during library preparation. One entry per CDR3 protein, called by TCRdb with MiXCR from the 5' RACE reads. The sample has 80,000 to 95,000 distinct CDR3 sequences; roughly 15% are singletons. These data belong to a study of early T cells in non-severe SARS-CoV-2 infection. At the level of the study: Sequenced material consisted of bulk RNA (from unsorted whole blood), and chains were unpaired. Study-level results: VDJdb-based matching was biased toward anti-spike CD8 responses and missed private and CD4 specificities.

The chain couples TRBV20-1 to TRBJ1-6, with 9 nucleotides matching TRBD1. Material for sequencing was whole blood. The sequence derives from an adult who was a healthcare worker with PCR-confirmed SARS-CoV-2 infection or an uninfected control (not recorded which). The CDR3 spells CSALTGGNSPLHF. CDR3 DNA sequence: TGCAGTGCCCTGACAGGGGGTAATTCACCCCTCCACTTT.